The TCR beta chain described here comes from a study of cytomegalovirus exposure and HLA in healthy donors. Overall study context: From HLA-typed donors, an early data release held around 80 million unique TCRs. Overall study results and limits: Most TCR sequences were uncommon, yet certain public TCRs appeared in many donors. Specificity for CMV antigens was confirmed in vitro for a few of the CMV-associated chains. The HLA-A and HLA-B alleles of most subjects were reportedly predicted accurately from TCR beta sequences.

A word on this clone: Its antigen is not known.

V gave up 5 bases and J gave up 4 bases; unmatched junction bases: 6. The CDR3 covers 15 residues. Germline CDR1 and CDR2: LNHDA and SQIVND (reference sequence). PCR was performed using 60 Vbeta and 13 Jbeta primers. Some clones are missing from TCRdb's copy, which holds only in-frame ones; the method was immunoSEQ multiplex PCR. The sample shows about 75,000 clones, 84% of them seen only once. This receptor was identified in an older man in good health and CMV-seropositive. Material: PBMCs. This chain links TRBV19 with TRBJ1-5; 9 positions match TRBD1. CDR3 protein: CASSLTGGDNQPQHF. The CDR3 bases are TGTGCCAGTAGTCTGACAGGGGGGGATAATCAGCCCCAGCATTTT.